Below are 20 T cell receptor beta chains sequenced from a single sample in a study of blood T cell repertoires in COVID-19. TCRdb's table, derived via immunoSEQ multiplex PCR, lists solely in-frame clones and lacks some. Among 250,000 to 350,000 clones listed, around nine tenths were seen once. Sequenced input: peripheral blood. All receptors come from a young woman with COVID-19, enrolled during active disease.

The chain recombines TRBV28 with TRBJ2-1; weak D call: TRBD1 (6 bases). V lost 2 bases and J lost 2, with 19 bases in between. The CDR3 is made up of 18 amino acids. CDR1 MDHEN and CDR2 SYDVKM come from the germline V gene. The DNA of the CDR3 is TGTGCCAGCAGTTTAGGACTGGGCCAGGGGTTAACCTACAATGAGCAGTTCTTC. Translating gives CASSLGLGQGLTYNEQFF.

This chain links TRBV15 with TRBJ2-1; 9 bases align to TRBD2. V lost 8 bases, J lost 7 bases, and 6 bases stayed unmatched. CDR1 is LNHNV, CDR2 YYDKDF, per germline (reference sequence). The CDR3 spans 13 residues. CDR3 in amino acids: CATDSGRDNEQFF. In nucleotides, the CDR3 is TGTGCCACCGATAGCGGGAGAGATAATGAGCAGTTCTTC.

The chain is built from TRBV6-5 and TRBJ1-4, with TRBD1 identical over 7 bases. V trimming: 5 bases; J trimming: 4 bases; junction bases outside the gene matches: 7. Germline V gives CDR1 MNHEY, CDR2 SVGAGI. The CDR3 contains 15 residues. The CDR3 here is CASSLGQVLNEKLFF. The DNA for the CDR3 is TGTGCCAGCAGTCTTGGACAGGTCCTTAATGAAAAACTGTTTTTT.

This clone appeared a few times. The V gene is TRBV12-5, the J gene TRBJ2-3, with TRBD2 matching over 14 bases. V trimming: 4 bases; J trimming: 6 bases; junction bases outside the gene matches: 9. Germline assignment: CDR1 LGHNT and CDR2 FRNRAP. This CDR3 has 17 amino acids. The CDR3 region is CASGSTSGRAITDTQYF. For the CDR3, the DNA is TGTGCTAGTGGTTCGACTAGCGGGAGGGCCATAACGGATACGCAGTATTTT.

This clone was picked up one time. The chain is built from TRBV5-4 and TRBJ2-1, with D perhaps TRBD1 (6 bases). Germline lookup yields CDR1 SGHNT and CDR2 YYREEE (reference sequence). V lost 0 bases, J lost 10 bases, and 14 bases lay in between. This CDR3 comprises 14 residues. The CDR3 loop is CASSLDLRGWEQFF. For the CDR3, the DNA is TGTGCCAGCAGCTTGGACCTTAGGGGGTGGGAGCAGTTCTTC. The complete variable domain, with remaining parts taken from reference TRBV5-4 and TRBJ2-1, reads ETGVTQSPTHLIKTRGQQVTLRCSSQSGHNTVSWYQQALGQGPQFIFQYYREEENGRGNFPPRFSGLQFPNYSSELNVNALELDDSALYLCASSLDLRGWEQFFGPGTRLTVL.

The rearrangement uses TRBV15 and TRBJ2-7, with D possibly TRBD2 on 7 matching bases. V lost 1 base and J lost 5, with 18 bases in between. CDR3 length equals 16 residues. CDR1 is LNHNV and CDR2 is YYDKDF in the germline V gene (reference sequence). The DNA of the CDR3 is TGTGCCACCAGCAGAGTGGGGGTGAGGGGGGGCCACGAGCAGTACTTC. It translates to CATSRVGVRGGHEQYF.

The chain links TRBV4-2 to TRBJ1-1; weak D call: TRBD1 (6 bases). This CDR3 has 20 residues. Germline assignment: CDR1 LGHNA and CDR2 YNFKEQ. Trimming stripped 0 bases from V and 1 base from J, with 24 bases between. This CDR3 reads CASSQDTPVAGTFWNTEAFF. CDR3 in DNA: TGTGCCAGCAGCCAAGATACTCCGGTAGCAGGGACATTTTGGAACACTGAAGCTTTCTTT.

The chain is built from TRBV9 and TRBJ1-2; maybe TRBD1 (6 bases). Germline CDR1 SGDLS, CDR2 YYNGEE. Trimming took off 3 bases at V and 2 bases at J, with 14 bases between the two ends. The CDR3 sequence is 15 residues long. The CDR3 sequence: CASSDPRDKNYGYTF. DNA of the CDR3: TGTGCCAGCAGCGATCCCCGGGACAAGAACTATGGCTACACCTTC.

In its sample, this clone was seen once. This chain links TRBV28 with TRBJ2-3; D is perhaps TRBD2 (6 bases). This CDR3 has 15 amino acids. Trimming cost V 5 bases and J 5 bases, with 17 bases left between them. The germline V gene encodes CDR1 MDHEN and CDR2 SYDVKM. Here the CDR3 reads CASSPPGESRDTQYF. In DNA form, the CDR3 reads TGTGCCAGCAGTCCTCCGGGAGAGTCTAGAGATACGCAGTATTTT.

V is TRBV11-2 and J is TRBJ2-3; perhaps TRBD2 as D (6 bases). Trimming pared 5 bases from V and 5 bases from J, leaving 14 bases between. CDR3 size: 14 residues. Germline V lookup: CDR1 SGHAT, CDR2 FQNNGV. This chain's CDR3 is CASSPGAGGDTQYF. Here the CDR3 DNA reads TGTGCCAGCAGCCCCGGGGCCGGGGGAGATACGCAGTATTTT.

The chain is built from TRBV29-1 and TRBJ1-1; no firm D call. Between the trimmed V and J ends, which lost 7 bases and 11 bases, there was a span of 17 bases. The CDR3 runs to 11 residues. The germline gives CDR1 SQVTM, CDR2 ANQGSEA. CDR3 sequence: CSAIHRGQAFF. The CDR3 DNA is TGCAGCGCCATCCACAGAGGGCAGGCTTTCTTT.

J is TRBJ2-7 and V is TRBV6-5; 9 nucleotides align to TRBD1. The CDR3 totals 15 residues. V lost 5 bases, J lost 3 bases, and 8 bases stayed unmatched. Per germline, CDR1 MNHEY and CDR2 SVGAGI. The CDR3 reads CASSLTDRGHYEQYF. The CDR3 bases are TGTGCCAGCAGTCTTACGGACAGGGGCCACTACGAGCAGTACTTC.

The CDR3 DNA sequence: TGTGCCAGTAACAGGGAAGAGACCCAGTACTTC. Translating gives CASNREETQYF. The chain recombines TRBV2 with TRBJ2-5, with a tentative D call TRBD1 (6 bases). From germline, CDR1 is SNHLY and CDR2 FYNNEI. V lost 9 bases to trimming and J lost 3 bases, with 8 bases between them. This CDR3 is built from 11 residues.

This clone was seen a single time. The chain couples TRBV4-3 to TRBJ1-4, with unresolved D. The CDR3 spans 13 residues. CDR1 is LGHNA, CDR2 YSLEER, per germline. V lost 3 bases to trimming and J lost 0 bases, with 2 bases between them. The CDR3 region has the DNA TGCGCCAGCAGCCACACAACTAATGAAAAACTGTTTTTT. This encodes CASSHTTNEKLFF.

This clone was seen a few times. The chain couples TRBV2 to TRBJ1-4; D not certain. CDR1 and CDR2 from the germline V gene are SNHLY and FYNNEI. This CDR3 is built from 11 residues. Trimming left V 5 bases short and J 14 bases short, with 12 bases between. Written as DNA, the CDR3 is TGTGCCAGCAGTCTAACCGACAAGCTGTTTTTT. Amino acid sequence: CASSLTDKLFF.

This chain joins TRBV11-3 and TRBJ2-3; TRBD2 matches at 11 bases. Germline CDR1 and CDR2: SGHNT and YENEEA. CDR3 length: 16 residues. V lost 5 bases to trimming and J lost 6 bases; unmatched junction nucleotides: 10. The CDR3 is CASSLGTSGGSDTQYF. CDR3 coding DNA: TGTGCCAGCAGCCTTGGGACTAGCGGAGGTTCGGATACGCAGTATTTT.

This clone was picked up a small number of times. The V and J genes are TRBV6-5 and TRBJ1-1; 12 bases are a match to TRBD1. The CDR3 length is 14 residues. With 7 bases clipped from V and 7 bases from J, the junction kept 7 bases outside the gene matches. Germline V gene sequence: CDR1 MNHEY, CDR2 SVGAGI. The CDR3 is CASKPGQGAGEAFF. CDR3 DNA: TGTGCCAGCAAACCGGGACAGGGGGCAGGTGAAGCTTTCTTT.

The chain links TRBV28 to TRBJ2-5; a weak D match, TRBD1 (6 bases). V was clipped by 6 bases and J by 5 bases, with 19 bases between them. This CDR3 has 15 amino acids. Germline V gene sequence: CDR1 MDHEN, CDR2 SYDVKM. The CDR3 nucleotides read TGTGCCAGCAGCGCATACCAACAGGGTTGGGAGACCCAGTACTTC. It encodes CASSAYQQGWETQYF.

This clone has a single count. V is TRBV2 and J is TRBJ2-3; 8 bases are shared with TRBD1. The length of the CDR3 is 15 residues. The trim removed 6 bases at V and 0 bases at J, leaving 5 bases unmatched. Per germline, CDR1 SNHLY and CDR2 FYNNEI. The CDR3 here is CASRGQAISTDTQYF. CDR3 coding DNA: TGTGCCAGCAGGGGACAGGCTATAAGCACAGATACGCAGTATTTT.

The rearrangement uses TRBV25-1 and TRBJ1-1; D may be TRBD1 (5 bases). The V end was cut by 4 bases, the J end by 4 bases, with 19 bases between. The CDR3 sequence is 16 residues long. CDR1 is MGHDK and CDR2 is SYGVNS in the germline V gene. CDR3 DNA sequence: TGTGCCAGCAGTGGGAGTGATCGGGGCGGGGGCACTGAAGCTTTCTTT. Its translation is CASSGSDRGGGTEAFF.